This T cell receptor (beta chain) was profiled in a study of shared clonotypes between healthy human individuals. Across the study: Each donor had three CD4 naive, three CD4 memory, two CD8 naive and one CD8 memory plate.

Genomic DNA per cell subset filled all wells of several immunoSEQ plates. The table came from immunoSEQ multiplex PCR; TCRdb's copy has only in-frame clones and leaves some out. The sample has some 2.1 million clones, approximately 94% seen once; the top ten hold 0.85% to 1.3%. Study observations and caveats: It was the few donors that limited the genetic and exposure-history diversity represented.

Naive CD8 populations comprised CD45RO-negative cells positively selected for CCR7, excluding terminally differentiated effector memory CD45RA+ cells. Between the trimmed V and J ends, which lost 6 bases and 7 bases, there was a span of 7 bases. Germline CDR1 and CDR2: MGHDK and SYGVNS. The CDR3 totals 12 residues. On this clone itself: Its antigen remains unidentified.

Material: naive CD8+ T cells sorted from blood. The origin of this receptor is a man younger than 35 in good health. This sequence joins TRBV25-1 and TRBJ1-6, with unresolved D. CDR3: CASSHPNSPLHF. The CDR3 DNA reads TGTGCCAGCAGCCATCCGAATTCACCCCTCCACTTT. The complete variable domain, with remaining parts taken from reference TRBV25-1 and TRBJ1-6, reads EADIYQTPRYLVIGTGKKITLECSQTMGHDKMYWYQQDPGMELHLIHYSYGVNSTEKGDLSSESTVSRIRTEHFPLTLESARPSHTSQYLCASSHPNSPLHFGNGTRLTVT.